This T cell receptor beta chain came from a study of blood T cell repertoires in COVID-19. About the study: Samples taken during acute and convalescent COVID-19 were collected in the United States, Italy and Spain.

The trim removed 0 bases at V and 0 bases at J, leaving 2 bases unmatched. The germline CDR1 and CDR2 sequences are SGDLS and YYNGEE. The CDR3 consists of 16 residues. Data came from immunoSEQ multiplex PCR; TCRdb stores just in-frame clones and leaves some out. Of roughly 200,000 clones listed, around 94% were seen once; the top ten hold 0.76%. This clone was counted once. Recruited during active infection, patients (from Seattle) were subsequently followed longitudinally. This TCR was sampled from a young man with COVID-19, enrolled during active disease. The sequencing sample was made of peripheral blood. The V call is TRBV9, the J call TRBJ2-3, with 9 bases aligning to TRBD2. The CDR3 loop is CASSVVGLASTDTQYF. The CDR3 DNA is TGTGCCAGCAGCGTAGTAGGACTAGCGAGCACAGATACGCAGTATTTT.